The 26 T cell receptor beta chains listed next were all sequenced from one sample in a study of sequential checkpoint blockade in melanoma. Sequencing used immunoSEQ multiplex PCR; TCRdb keeps in-frame clones, though not all of them. Of over 9,500 clones in the sample, more than 60% were seen once. Stated treatment: randomized to nivolumab then ipilimumab (arm A) or the reverse (arm B). This sample comprised CD8+ T cells sorted from blood (inferred from file names), obtained from a patient given nivolumab and ipilimumab in sequence. The receptor source for this set is a human donor with melanoma.

The chain joins TRBV18 to TRBJ2-7; TRBD2 aligns across 7 bases. Germline V gene data show CDR1 as KGHSH and CDR2 as LQKENI. The CDR3 runs to 15 residues. Losses at the gene ends were 6 bases for V and 2 bases for J; bases not matched to a gene: 10. The CDR3 reads CASSAEGGRAYEQYF. DNA of the CDR3: TGTGCCAGCTCGGCCGAGGGCGGGAGAGCCTACGAGCAGTACTTC.

V usage is TRBV27 and J usage is TRBJ2-5; 8 bases are a match to TRBD1. V shed 2 bases, J shed 5 bases, and the junction held 7 bases outside the gene matches. The CDR3 is made up of 15 amino acids. CDR1 is MNHEY, CDR2 SMNVEV, per germline (reference sequence). CDR3 nucleotide sequence: TGTGCCAGCAGTTTAGGGACAGGTATCAGGGAGACCCAGTACTTC. Translating it yields CASSLGTGIRETQYF.

The V gene is TRBV10-1, the J gene TRBJ2-5; 9 nucleotides match TRBD2. CDR3 length: 14 amino acids. CDR1 is WNHNN, CDR2 SYGVQD, per germline (reference sequence). J lost 11 bases, V lost 6 bases, and 13 bases had no gene match. This chain's CDR3 is CASRGPGLAHEQYF. Written as DNA, the CDR3 is TGCGCCAGCAGGGGACCGGGACTAGCTCATGAGCAGTACTTC.

The V call is TRBV10-3, the J call TRBJ1-3; 7 nucleotides agree with TRBD1. CDR1 ENHRY and CDR2 SYGVKD come from the germline V gene. V shed 8 bases and J 0 bases; nucleotides not matched to a gene: 4. This CDR3 comprises 14 residues. CDR3 DNA: TGTGCCATCGGACAGGACCTCTCTGGAAACACCATATATTTT. This sequence encodes CAIGQDLSGNTIYF.

The V gene is TRBV6-8, the J gene TRBJ1-5; 7 bases are a match to TRBD1. CDR1 and CDR2 (germline): MNHGY, SAAAGT. The junction had 14 bases not matched to a gene; V was cut back by 6 bases and J by 9 bases. The CDR3 is 15 residues long. CDR3 region: CASRGTGTALPPQHF. DNA of the CDR3: TGTGCCAGCAGGGGTACCGGGACAGCCCTTCCGCCCCAGCATTTT.

Here the CDR3 DNA reads TGTGCCAGCAGCCCCGAGGGAGGACGACACTACGAGCAGTACTTC. Amino acid sequence: CASSPEGGRHYEQYF. This chain links TRBV11-2 with TRBJ2-7; a weak D match, TRBD2 (6 bases). CDR3 size: 15 residues. Germline V gives CDR1 SGHAT, CDR2 FQNNGV. V was cut by 5 bases and J by 3 bases, with 17 bases left in between.

In its sample, this clone was seen a few times. CDR3 protein: CASTPGTSGAYEQYF. CDR3 DNA sequence: TGTGCCAGTACCCCCGGGACTAGCGGCGCCTACGAGCAGTACTTC. This sequence joins TRBV19 and TRBJ2-7; 11 nucleotides align to TRBD2. V lost 7 bases, J lost 2 bases, and 7 bases stayed unmatched. Germline loops: CDR1 LNHDA, CDR2 SQIVND (reference sequence). CDR3 length: 15 amino acids. The full variable domain, completed using reference TRBV19 and TRBJ2-7, is DGGITQSPKYLFRKEGQNVTLSCEQNLNHDAMYWYRQDPGQGLRLIYYSQIVNDFQKGDIAEGYSVSREKKESFPLTVTSAQKNPTAFYLCASTPGTSGAYEQYFGPGTRLTVT.

This sequence joins TRBV4-1 and TRBJ2-7; 8 bases fit TRBD2. The CDR3 contains 14 residues. The germline CDR1 and CDR2 sequences are MGHRA and YSYEKL. Trimming took 1 base from V and 3 from J; bases not matched to a gene: 2. The CDR3 reads CASSQVRGGYEQYF. Here the CDR3 DNA reads TGCGCCAGCAGCCAAGTCCGGGGGGGCTACGAGCAGTACTTC.

This rearrangement joins TRBV28 to TRBJ1-2, with 9 nucleotides matching TRBD1. The CDR3 has 16 residues. CDR1 and CDR2 (germline): MDHEN, SYDVKM. V lost 5 bases and J lost 2; bases outside the gene matches: 9. CDR3 DNA: TGTGCCAGCAGTAAAGGTGGGACAGGGATCAACTATGGCTACACCTTC. Residues: CASSKGGTGINYGYTF.

The chain joins TRBV5-8 to TRBJ2-1, with 12 bases fitting TRBD2. Trimming at V came to 7 bases and at J to 4 bases, leaving 6 bases not matched to a gene. The CDR3 runs 15 residues. Germline assignment: CDR1 SGHTS and CDR2 YDEGEE. In DNA form, the CDR3 reads TGTGCCAGCGAAAACGGACTAGCGGGGTACAATGAGCAGTTCTTC. It translates to CASENGLAGYNEQFF.

The chain joins TRBV6-5 to TRBJ1-5, with D hard to call. Germline assignment: CDR1 MNHEY and CDR2 SVGAGI. The CDR3 contains 13 residues. Trimming left V 0 bases short and J 8 bases short, with 8 bases between. The CDR3 nucleotides are TGTGCCAGCAGTTACTCCTCGGAGAAGCCCCAGCATTTT. It specifies CASSYSSEKPQHF.

The chain employs TRBV11-2 and TRBJ1-1, with 8 positions matching TRBD1. V lost 8 bases to trimming and J lost 3 bases; unmatched junction nucleotides: 11. The CDR3 runs 15 residues. From germline, CDR1 is SGHAT and CDR2 FQNNGV. This CDR3 reads CASLPPGGLYTEAFF. In nucleotides, the CDR3 is TGTGCCAGCCTACCCCCAGGGGGCTTGTACACTGAAGCTTTCTTT.

V is TRBV6-1 and J is TRBJ2-7, with unresolved D. The CDR3 is made up of 12 amino acids. Trimming removed 1 base from V and 6 bases from J, with 7 bases in between. Germline V gene data show CDR1 as MNHNS and CDR2 as SASEGT. CDR3 residues: CASSEGSVEQYF. The CDR3 DNA is TGTGCCAGCAGTGAAGGAAGCGTCGAGCAGTACTTC.

The gene calls are TRBV5-1 and TRBJ2-2, with D possibly being TRBD2 (5 bases). The CDR3 spans 16 residues. The V gene's germline CDR1 is SGHRS and CDR2 YFSETQ. V lost 7 bases to trimming and J lost 2 bases, with 18 bases between them. CDR3: CASHPGVNGNTGELFF. The CDR3 nucleotides read TGCGCCAGCCACCCCGGGGTGAACGGTAACACCGGGGAGCTGTTTTTT. The whole variable domain, remainder taken from reference TRBV5-1 and TRBJ2-2, is KAGVTQTPRYLIKTRGQQVTLSCSPISGHRSVSWYQQTPGQGLQFLFEYFSETQRNKGNFPGRFSGRQFSNSRSEMNVSTLELGDSALYLCASHPGVNGNTGELFFGEGSRLTVL.

V is TRBV19 and J is TRBJ2-1, with TRBD2 identical over 8 bases. There are 14 residues in the CDR3. J lost 7 bases, V lost 1 base, and 3 bases had no gene match. The V gene's germline CDR1 is LNHDA and CDR2 SQIVND (reference sequence). The chain's CDR3 is CASSIGTSKNEQFF. The CDR3 region has the DNA TGTGCCAGTAGTATAGGGACTAGCAAAAATGAGCAGTTCTTC.

V gene TRBV4-3 combines with J gene TRBJ2-7; 11 nucleotides match TRBD2. This CDR3 region has 16 residues. V trimming: 0 bases; J trimming: 4 bases; junction bases outside the gene matches: 5. Germline assignment: CDR1 LGHNA and CDR2 YSLEER. In DNA form, the CDR3 reads TGCGCCAGCAGCCAAGATAGGTCTAGCGGGAGGTACGAGCAGTACTTC. As protein: CASSQDRSSGRYEQYF.

The chain employs TRBV30 and TRBJ1-5; 7 bases line up with TRBD1. The germline V gene has CDR1 GTSNPN and CDR2 SVGIG (reference sequence). The junction had 3 bases not matched to a gene; V was cut back by 2 bases and J by 2 bases. This CDR3 spans 14 amino acids. The DNA for the CDR3 is TGTGCCTGGAGTCGGGGACAGCGCAATCAGCCCCAGCATTTT. As protein: CAWSRGQRNQPQHF.

This clone was seen a handful of times. V and J are TRBV19 and TRBJ2-7; 8 bases line up with TRBD2. The germline CDR1 and CDR2 sequences are LNHDA and SQIVND (reference sequence). The CDR3 runs 15 residues. Trimming took 5 bases from V and 0 from J; bases not matched to a gene: 6. CDR3 sequence reads: CASSQASGPSYEQYF. The CDR3 nucleotides read TGTGCCAGTAGTCAAGCTAGCGGGCCCTCCTACGAGCAGTACTTC.

This clone has only a few counts. The V call is TRBV9, the J call TRBJ2-7; a possible D gene is TRBD2 (6 bases). Trimming took 3 bases from V and 0 from J, leaving 7 bases between them. CDR1 and CDR2 from the germline V gene are SGDLS and YYNGEE. This CDR3 is 13 amino acids long. CDR3 coding DNA: TGTGCCAGCAGCGCGACTAGCTCCTACGAGCAGTACTTC. Protein product: CASSATSSYEQYF.

The chain couples TRBV19 to TRBJ2-1; 9 nucleotides agree with TRBD2. Germline V gene sequence: CDR1 LNHDA, CDR2 SQIVND (reference sequence). V gave up 5 bases and J gave up 7 bases; unmatched junction bases: 6. CDR3 length equals 14 residues. The CDR3 spells CASSGGRAWNEQFF. CDR3 nucleotides: TGTGCCAGTAGTGGCGGGAGGGCCTGGAATGAGCAGTTCTTC.

By sample share, this clone is large. The gene calls are TRBV19 and TRBJ2-7; D possibly corresponds to TRBD2 (6 bases). The CDR3 is made up of 15 amino acids. Trimming pared 3 bases from V and 0 bases from J, leaving 12 bases between. Germline values: CDR1 LNHDA, CDR2 SQIVND (reference sequence). The CDR3 sequence: CASSMSTSNSYEQYF. In nucleotides, the CDR3 is TGTGCCAGTAGTATGTCAACTAGCAACTCCTACGAGCAGTACTTC.

The chain is built from TRBV5-6 and TRBJ2-2, with a possible D match to TRBD2 (6 bases). The CDR3 extends over 16 amino acids. The V end lost 3 bases, the J end lost 5 bases, and 17 bases lay between the germline ends. Germline CDR1 SGHDT, CDR2 YYEEEE. As DNA, the CDR3 is TGTGCCAGCAGCTCGGATGGGTGGGAGGAGACCGGGGAGCTGTTTTTT. Its protein product is CASSSDGWEETGELFF. The full variable domain, in which reference TRBV5-6 and TRBJ2-2 provide the parts outside the CDR3, is DAGVTQSPTHLIKTRGQQVTLRCSPKSGHDTVSWYQQALGQGPQFIFQYYEEEERQRGNFPDRFSGHQFPNYSSELNVNALLLGDSALYLCASSSDGWEETGELFFGEGSRLTVL.

This clone has only one observation. The gene calls are TRBV27 and TRBJ2-2; 15 bases map to TRBD2. Looked up from germline, CDR1 is MNHEY and CDR2 is SMNVEV (reference sequence). V was pared by 6 bases and J by 4 bases, with 6 bases of the junction left unmatched. The CDR3 extends over 17 amino acids. In DNA, the CDR3 is TGTGCCAGCAGGCGGACTAGCGGGAGGGCAGGCACCGGGGAGCTGTTTTTT. Protein product: CASRRTSGRAGTGELFF.

The chain joins TRBV6-6 to TRBJ2-7; D possibly corresponds to TRBD1 (5 bases). In germline, CDR1 is MNHNY, CDR2 SVGAGI (reference sequence). V was pared by 0 bases and J by 4 bases, with 10 bases between. The CDR3 is made up of 14 amino acids. The CDR3 coding sequence is TGTGCCAGCAGTTACTCTCAGGGCTGGTACGAGCAGTACTTC. Its protein product is CASSYSQGWYEQYF.

The chain uses TRBV7-3 and TRBJ2-5, with 8 bases fitting TRBD1. The closer fit of TRBJ2-7 to the DNA end suggests the J call may be wrong. This CDR3 region has 15 residues. Germline V CDR1 and CDR2: SGHTA, FQGTGA. CDR3 amino acids: CASSSLGQGNDEQYF. The CDR3 DNA reads TGTGCCAGCAGCAGCCTTGGACAGGGAAATGACGAGCAGTACTTC.

A single count supports this clone. The gene calls are TRBV4-3 and TRBJ2-3, with D perhaps TRBD2 (5 bases). The V gene's germline CDR1 is LGHNA and CDR2 YSLEER. Between the trimmed V and J ends, which lost 0 bases and 5 bases, there was a span of 18 bases. The CDR3 length is 17 residues. The chain's CDR3 is CASSQEGAWERLDTQYF. The CDR3 region has the DNA TGCGCCAGCAGCCAAGAGGGAGCGTGGGAGCGGTTAGATACGCAGTATTTT.